A single sample gave rise to the 3 T cell receptor beta chains below, sequenced in a study of radiotherapy plus CTLA-4 blockade in lung cancer. Some clones are missing from TCRdb's copy, which holds only in-frame ones; the method was immunoSEQ multiplex PCR. The table records about 26,000 clones, about four fifths of them present only once. The sequencing used peripheral blood, collected from a patient treated with radiotherapy plus ipilimumab. The receptors stem from a human donor with non-small cell lung cancer that progressed on radiotherapy plus ipilimumab.

This chain uses TRBV6-6 with TRBJ2-7; D is ambiguous. Trimming removed 7 bases at V and 0 bases at J, with 13 bases between. The CDR3 spans 14 residues. The germline V gene has CDR1 MNHNY and CDR2 SVGAGI (reference sequence). CDR3 region: CASTDTTSSYEQYF. The DNA for the CDR3 is TGTGCCAGCACTGACACCACGAGCTCCTACGAGCAGTACTTC.

This clone was observed a single time. V and J are TRBV2 and TRBJ1-1; the D gene is possibly TRBD1 (6 bases). This CDR3 comprises 13 residues. The germline CDR1 and CDR2 sequences are SNHLY and FYNNEI. The V end was cut by 8 bases, the J end by 11 bases, with 21 bases between. The CDR3 reads CASDATGGLSAFF. For the CDR3, the DNA is TGTGCCAGCGACGCGACAGGAGGTCTGTCGGCTTTCTTT.

The CDR3 bases are TGTGCCAGCAGCTTAGGGAGCGGGAGAGCAGATACGCAGTATTTT. Translation gives CASSLGSGRADTQYF. This chain uses TRBV5-8 with TRBJ2-3, with 8 bases fitting TRBD2. V shed 2 bases and J 4 bases; nucleotides not matched to a gene: 6. Germline CDR1 SGHTS, CDR2 YDEGEE. The CDR3 spans 15 residues.